The entry that follows covers one TCR beta chain sequence. This specimen includes other DNA sequences encoding the same CDR3. The sample comes from a study of blood T cell repertoires in COVID-19. Study information: Sites across the United States, Italy and Spain contributed samples from acute and convalescent COVID-19. Nucleic acid was either cDNA or gDNA, and it came from T cells, B-cell-depleted T cells, or PBMCs.

This CDR3 spans 13 amino acids. Trimming removed 3 bases at V and 2 bases at J, with 7 bases between. The germline gives CDR1 SEHNR, CDR2 FQNEAQ (reference sequence). Source study methods: Estimation of nucleated cell counts was performed using reference gene primer amplification. Assay used: immunoSEQ multiplex PCR; TCRdb lists only in-frame clones, some missing. V, J and clone size were drawn from that table, and D and trimming were deduced from the DNA. The data hold about 240,000 clones, with around 84% observed a single time. The source material was peripheral blood. This chain uses TRBV7-9 with TRBJ1-1; TRBD1 is a possible D gene (5 bases). The sequence came from a woman in her seventies with active or convalescent COVID-19. The CDR3 region is CASSLTVNTEAFF. In DNA, the CDR3 is TGTGCCAGCAGCTTGACAGTCAACACTGAAGCTTTCTTT. Full variable domain (remainder filled in from reference TRBV7-9 and TRBJ1-1): DTGVSQNPRHKITKRGQNVTFRCDPISEHNRLYWYRQTLGQGPEFLTYFQNEAQLEKSRLLSDRFSAERPKGSFSTLEIQRTEQGDSAMYLCASSLTVNTEAFFGQGTRLTVV.